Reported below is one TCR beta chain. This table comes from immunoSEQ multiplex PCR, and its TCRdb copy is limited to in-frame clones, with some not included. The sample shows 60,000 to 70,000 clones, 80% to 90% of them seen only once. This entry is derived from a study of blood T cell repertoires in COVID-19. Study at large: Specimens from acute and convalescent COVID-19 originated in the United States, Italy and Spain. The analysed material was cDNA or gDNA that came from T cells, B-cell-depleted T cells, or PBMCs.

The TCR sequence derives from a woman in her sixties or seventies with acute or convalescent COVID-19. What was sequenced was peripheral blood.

In DNA form, the CDR3 reads TGTGCCAGCAGCCCGCCTTCTCCACTGGACACTAACACTGAAGCTTTCTTT. Protein product: CASSPPSPLDTNTEAFF. The genes are TRBV21-1 and TRBJ1-1; the tabulated D call, TRBD1, remains unverified against the DNA. TRBV21-1 is assigned pseudogene status. The CDR3 runs 17 residues.